One sample yielded the 21 T cell receptor beta chains listed below, sequenced in a study of blood T cell repertoires in COVID-19. Here immunoSEQ multiplex PCR was the method, and the copy in TCRdb shows in-frame clones only, minus some. The sample includes roughly 190,000 clones, 80% to 90% of them seen just once. The sequenced material came from peripheral blood. Source of these receptors: a man between 25 and 39 years old with active or convalescent COVID-19.

This clone was detected once. Germline is not matched at one junction end, which may reflect a read error. The gene calls are TRBV28 and TRBJ1-2, with D perhaps matching TRBD1 (6 bases). CDR3 length: 15 residues. CDR1 is MDHEN, CDR2 SYDVKM, per germline. Here the CDR3 DNA reads TGTGCCAGCAGTACCCCGGGGGCGGGGGACTATGGCCACACCTTC. It translates to CASSTPGAGDYGHTF.

The count of this clone is one. The J gene is TRBJ1-2, the V gene TRBV7-8; TRBD1 aligns across 12 bases. Germline lookup yields CDR1 SGHVS and CDR2 FQNEAQ. With 5 bases clipped from V and 4 bases from J, the junction kept 14 bases outside the gene matches. The CDR3 totals 18 residues. CDR3: CASSEAGTGGPTVYGYTF. The CDR3 nucleotides are TGTGCCAGCAGCGAAGCCGGGACAGGGGGCCCCACCGTCTATGGCTACACCTTC.

The rearrangement links TRBV5-8 to TRBJ2-7; weak D call: TRBD1 (5 bases). This CDR3 is 15 amino acids long. V lost 4 bases, J lost 3 bases, and 17 bases lay in between. CDR1 and CDR2 from the germline V gene are SGHTS and YDEGEE. The CDR3 is CASSDQTDPYYEQYF. The CDR3, as DNA: TGTGCCAGCAGCGACCAGACAGATCCTTACTACGAGCAGTACTTC.

The chain recombines TRBV3-1 (or the pseudogene TRBV3-2) with TRBJ2-5; possibly TRBD1 for D (5 bases). The CDR3 has 12 amino acids. From germline, CDR1 is LGHDT and CDR2 YNNKEL (reference sequence). Between the trimmed V and J ends, which lost 3 bases and 5 bases, there was a span of 7 bases. CDR3 bases: TGTGCCAGCAGCCAGACAGTGGAGACCCAGTACTTC. It yields the protein CASSQTVETQYF.

The chain has TRBV5-1 and TRBJ2-3; a weak D match, TRBD1 (5 bases). Per the germline V gene, CDR1 is SGHRS and CDR2 is YFSETQ. Trimming removed 1 base at V and 2 bases at J, with 11 bases between. CDR3 length: 15 amino acids. Written as DNA, the CDR3 is TGCGCCAGCAGCTTGAACGCGACAGCCACAGATACGCAGTATTTT. Encoded protein: CASSLNATATDTQYF.

V is TRBV4-1 and J is TRBJ1-1; tentatively, D is TRBD1 (6 bases). CDR1 and CDR2 (germline): MGHRA, YSYEKL. V lost 1 base and J lost 7, with 13 bases in between. The CDR3 consists of 14 residues. Here the CDR3 DNA reads TGCGCCAGCAGCCAAGCACTGCAGGGGTATGAAGCTTTCTTT. Residues: CASSQALQGYEAFF.

The chain has TRBV6-6 and TRBJ1-1; D gene uncertain. This CDR3 is 13 amino acids long. V was pared by 0 bases and J by 5 bases, with 7 bases between. CDR1 is MNHNY, CDR2 SVGAGI, per germline (reference sequence). Here the CDR3 reads CASSYSGETEAFF. In DNA, the CDR3 is TGTGCCAGCAGTTACTCAGGAGAGACTGAAGCTTTCTTT.

The chain uses TRBV12-5 and TRBJ1-2; D might be TRBD1 (5 bases). V lost 5 bases and J 5 bases, leaving 15 bases between the germline ends. The CDR3 contains 14 residues. Per the germline V gene, CDR1 is LGHNT and CDR2 is FRNRAP. The DNA for the CDR3 is TGTGCTAGTGGTCCATTGGGGGGACGGTATGGCTACACCTTC. Its translation: CASGPLGGRYGYTF.

The CDR3 loop is CASSLKRGGSYNEQFF. The CDR3 DNA reads as TGTGCCAGCAGTTTAAAGCGGGGGGGCTCCTACAATGAGCAGTTCTTC. V and J are TRBV27 and TRBJ2-1; 10 bases line up with TRBD2. CDR3 size: 16 residues. Germline V gene data show CDR1 as MNHEY and CDR2 as SMNVEV (reference sequence). The V gene end was trimmed by 2 bases and the J gene end by 0 bases; junction bases not matched to a gene: 1.

The rearrangement links TRBV18 to TRBJ1-5; TRBD1 aligns across 7 bases. The CDR3 runs to 14 residues. V shed 2 bases, J shed 3 bases, and the junction held 1 base outside the gene matches. Germline V gene data show CDR1 as KGHSH and CDR2 as LQKENI. The CDR3, as DNA: TGTGCCAGCTCACCAGGACAGGTCAATCAGCCCCAGCATTTT. Protein: CASSPGQVNQPQHF.

The genes are TRBV27 and TRBJ2-2; tentatively, D is TRBD1 (6 bases). Germline lookup yields CDR1 MNHEY and CDR2 SMNVEV (reference sequence). Trimming cost V 6 bases and J 4 bases, with 15 bases left between them. CDR3 length equals 15 residues. DNA of the CDR3: TGTGCCAGCAGCTCCGACAGGCCTGGCACCGGGGAGCTGTTTTTT. Translating it yields CASSSDRPGTGELFF.

This chain's CDR3 is CASSDLTVQETQYF. The CDR3 DNA reads TGTGCCAGCAGTGACCTGACAGTCCAAGAGACCCAGTACTTC. J is TRBJ2-5 and V is TRBV25-1; D is perhaps TRBD1 (5 bases). Germline CDR1 and CDR2: MGHDK and SYGVNS. CDR3 length: 14 residues. Trimming took off 3 bases at V and 1 base at J, with 9 bases between the two ends.

CDR3 protein: CASSRPGQGTYEQYF. DNA for the CDR3: TGTGCCAGCAGCCGACCGGGACAGGGGACCTACGAGCAGTACTTC. This chain links TRBV3-1 (or the pseudogene TRBV3-2) with TRBJ2-7; 10 bases are a match to TRBD1. CDR1 is LGHDT, CDR2 YNNKEL, per germline (reference sequence). The CDR3 covers 15 residues. Trimming cost V 4 bases and J 2 bases; bases outside gene matches: 5.

The gene calls are TRBV27 and TRBJ1-2; 9 nucleotides agree with TRBD1. J gave up 5 bases and V 5 bases, and 9 bases lay outside the gene matches. CDR3 length: 15 amino acids. CDR1 is MNHEY and CDR2 is SMNVEV in the germline V gene (reference sequence). The CDR3 spells CASSPGQGGPYGYTF. CDR3 nucleotide sequence: TGTGCCAGCAGTCCGGGACAGGGAGGCCCTTATGGCTACACCTTC.

DNA for the CDR3: TGCGCCAGCAGCCCTCGCGGGGACTACTCCTACAATGAGCAGTTCTTC. Its protein is CASSPRGDYSYNEQFF. The V and J genes are TRBV5-1 and TRBJ2-1; 7 bases line up with TRBD2. Trimming at V came to 4 bases and at J to 0 bases, leaving 7 bases not matched to a gene. Germline CDR1 and CDR2: SGHRS and YFSETQ. The CDR3 totals 16 residues.

The gene calls are TRBV7-9 and TRBJ1-2; tentatively, D is TRBD1 (5 bases). CDR1 and CDR2 from the germline V gene are SEHNR and FQNEAQ (reference sequence). V was cut by 1 base and J by 6 bases, with 9 bases left in between. There are 13 residues in the CDR3. CDR3 coding DNA: TGTGCCAGCAGCTTAGGGCTGGGGCATGGCTACACCTTC. Its protein is CASSLGLGHGYTF.

The genes are TRBV6-5 and TRBJ2-4; D possibly corresponds to TRBD2 (6 bases). CDR3 length: 14 residues. V gave up 4 bases and J gave up 9 bases, with 16 bases separating them. The germline V gene has CDR1 MNHEY and CDR2 SVGAGI. The CDR3: CASSLSGGDVIQYF. CDR3 coding DNA: TGTGCCAGCAGTTTGAGCGGAGGGGACGTCATTCAGTACTTC.

The V call is TRBV3-1 (or the pseudogene TRBV3-2), the J call TRBJ1-1, with 7 bases lining up with TRBD1. CDR3 size: 14 residues. The germline CDR1 and CDR2 sequences are LGHDT and YNNKEL (reference sequence). J gave up 3 bases and V 4 bases, and 5 bases lay outside the gene matches. CDR3 in amino acids: CASSPGQRDTEAFF. The CDR3 coding sequence is TGTGCCAGCAGCCCGGGACAGAGGGACACTGAAGCTTTCTTT.

The chain couples TRBV10-3 to TRBJ2-7; 9 nucleotides agree with TRBD1. The germline gives CDR1 ENHRY, CDR2 SYGVKD. The V gene end was trimmed by 5 bases and the J gene end by 6 bases; junction bases not matched to a gene: 5. The CDR3 covers 13 residues. The chain's CDR3 is CAISTGGNGEQYV. CDR3 in DNA: TGTGCCATCAGTACAGGGGGCAATGGCGAGCAGTACGTC.

This chain joins TRBV6-4 and TRBJ2-1; 9 bases map to TRBD2. This CDR3 is built from 15 residues. Germline CDR1 reads MRHNA; CDR2 reads SNTAGT. V dropped 6 bases and J dropped 2; count of bases not matched to a gene: 5. CDR3 sequence reads: CASRVAGVPYNEQFF. CDR3 DNA sequence: TGTGCCAGCAGGGTAGCGGGGGTCCCCTACAATGAGCAGTTCTTC.

This clone was observed once. The V gene is TRBV11-2, the J gene TRBJ2-5; D uncertain. The CDR3 is 13 amino acids. Deletions cut 1 base from V and 5 bases from J, with 8 bases between. CDR1 is SGHAT and CDR2 is FQNNGV in the germline V gene. DNA of the CDR3: TGTGCCAGCAGCTTAGTATCGCAGGAGACCCAGTACTTC. Translation: CASSLVSQETQYF.